Presented here are 15 T cell receptor beta chains from one specimen sequenced in a study of T cell responses to AZD1222 COVID-19 vaccine. TCRdb keeps only in-frame clones here, not all; method: immunoSEQ multiplex PCR. The top ten clones hold about 3.4% of a sample with about 150,000 clones, approximately 88% of them seen once. Sequencing used peripheral blood, obtained on day 0 of MenACWY control vaccination. These receptor sequences come from an adult in good health.

This rearrangement joins TRBV4-2 to TRBJ2-7; 8 nucleotides agree with TRBD2. The J segment lost 2 bases and the V segment lost 0 bases, leaving 6 bases of the junction unmatched. Per the germline V gene, CDR1 is LGHNA and CDR2 is YNFKEQ. The CDR3 spans 16 residues. The CDR3 nucleotides read TGTGCCAGCAGCCAAGATCCCACCGGGAGGGCCTACGAGCAGTACTTC. Amino acids: CASSQDPTGRAYEQYF.

The chain couples TRBV21-1 to TRBJ1-1; the table names TRBD1, a call not compared with the DNA. TRBV21-1 corresponds to a pseudogene. There are 15 residues in the CDR3. The CDR3 here is CASKLPRDRNTEAFF. In nucleotides, the CDR3 is TGTGCCAGTAAATTGCCACGGGACAGAAACACTGAAGCTTTCTTT.

V gene TRBV5-1 combines with J gene TRBJ2-7, with a weak D call TRBD1 (6 bases). Germline V gene sequence: CDR1 SGHRS, CDR2 YFSETQ. Trimming pared 6 bases from V and 5 bases from J, leaving 24 bases between. The CDR3 runs to 16 residues. The CDR3 DNA sequence: TGCGCCAGCACCCCAGGCCTTCGGGACACTGGTCACGAGCAGTACTTC. Translated, it gives CASTPGLRDTGHEQYF. The variable domain in full, with the rest retrieved from reference TRBV5-1 and TRBJ2-7, is KAGVTQTPRYLIKTRGQQVTLSCSPISGHRSVSWYQQTPGQGLQFLFEYFSETQRNKGNFPGRFSGRQFSNSRSEMNVSTLELGDSALYLCASTPGLRDTGHEQYFGPGTRLTVT.

The V gene is TRBV4-2, the J gene TRBJ1-2; maybe TRBD1 (6 bases). Deletions cut 2 bases from V and 4 bases from J, with 14 bases between. In germline, CDR1 is LGHNA, CDR2 YNFKEQ. The CDR3 extends over 15 amino acids. For the CDR3, the DNA is TGTGCCAGCAGCCAACAGGTCACACAGGGCTATGGCTACACCTTC. It codes for CASSQQVTQGYGYTF.

This chain uses TRBV24-1 with TRBJ1-1; D is perhaps TRBD1 (5 bases). This CDR3 is built from 14 residues. Germline V CDR1 and CDR2: KGHDR, SFDVKD. V was pared by 3 bases and J by 10 bases, with 17 bases between. CDR3 nucleotides: TGTGCCACCAGTGATACGGGACTCGCCGAAGCAGCTTTCTTT. Amino acids: CATSDTGLAEAAFF.

The rearrangement uses TRBV13 and TRBJ1-3, with 9 bases aligning to TRBD1. The CDR3 sequence is 16 residues long. The germline V gene encodes CDR1 PRHDT and CDR2 FYEKMQ (reference sequence). Trimming cost V 3 bases and J 2 bases; bases outside gene matches: 5. DNA of the CDR3: TGTGCCAGCAGCTTGGGACAGGGAACGACTGGAAACACCATATATTTT. This translates into CASSLGQGTTGNTIYF.

The rearrangement uses TRBV14 and TRBJ2-1; TRBD2 agrees at 13 bases. Germline lookup yields CDR1 SGHDN and CDR2 FVKESK. The CDR3 has 15 amino acids. The V gene end was trimmed by 5 bases and the J gene end by 4 bases; junction bases not matched to a gene: 2. The CDR3 DNA reads as TGTGCCAGCAGCAGACTAGCGGGAGGTTACAATGAGCAGTTCTTC. The encoded protein is CASSRLAGGYNEQFF.

This clone came up once. This chain connects TRBV5-1 to TRBJ2-2, with unresolved D. This CDR3 spans 14 amino acids. Deletions cut 5 bases from V and 2 bases from J, with 10 bases between. Germline V gives CDR1 SGHRS, CDR2 YFSETQ. This chain's CDR3 is CASRKDTNTGELFF. The DNA of the CDR3 is TGCGCCAGCAGAAAAGATACTAACACCGGGGAGCTGTTTTTT.

CDR3 sequence (DNA): TGTGCCAGCAGTTTCCGGCTAGCGGTGCAAGAGACCCAGTACTTC. Translated: CASSFRLAVQETQYF. The chain carries TRBV27 and TRBJ2-5; 7 nucleotides line up with TRBD2. The V gene end was trimmed by 3 bases and the J gene end by 2 bases; junction bases not matched to a gene: 6. This CDR3 has 15 amino acids. Germline-derived CDR1 and CDR2 are MNHEY and SMNVEV (reference sequence).

On this clone itself: Other DNA sequences in this specimen translate into the identical CDR3. The rearrangement links TRBV11-3 to TRBJ1-1; D is unresolved. Germline loops: CDR1 SGHNT, CDR2 YENEEA. V was shortened by 0 bases and J by 2 bases, with 7 bases between the two germline ends. This CDR3 is 14 amino acids long. CDR3 sequence (DNA): TGTGCCAGCAGCTTAGAGGGCGGAAACACTGAAGCTTTCTTT. This translates into CASSLEGGNTEAFF.

The V call is TRBV5-5, the J call TRBJ1-1, with D unclear. CDR1 and CDR2 (germline): SGHKS, YYEKEE (reference sequence). Trimming shortened V by 2 bases and J by 3 bases, and 8 bases separated the two germline ends. The CDR3 covers 13 residues. The CDR3 loop reads CASSFASDTEAFF. CDR3 sequence (DNA): TGTGCCAGCAGCTTCGCCTCGGACACTGAAGCTTTCTTT.

For the CDR3, the DNA is TGTGCCAGCAGTTTCGGCCGGAACAATCAGCCCCAGCATTTT. Its translation: CASSFGRNNQPQHF. This rearrangement joins TRBV28 to TRBJ1-5; D uncertain. Trimming cost V 3 bases and J 3 bases, with 9 bases left between them. This CDR3 has 14 amino acids. Germline-derived CDR1 and CDR2 are MDHEN and SYDVKM.

The V gene is TRBV5-1, the J gene TRBJ1-2; 10 bases agree with TRBD1. The germline CDR1 and CDR2 sequences are SGHRS and YFSETQ. The CDR3 has 16 amino acids. V gave up 3 bases and J gave up 7 bases; unmatched junction bases: 12. The CDR3 nucleotides are TGCGCCAGCAGCTCCCGAGCCGGGACAGGGGAGACTGGCTACACCTTC. It codes for CASSSRAGTGETGYTF. Full variable domain (missing parts from reference TRBV5-1 and TRBJ1-2): KAGVTQTPRYLIKTRGQQVTLSCSPISGHRSVSWYQQTPGQGLQFLFEYFSETQRNKGNFPGRFSGRQFSNSRSEMNVSTLELGDSALYLCASSSRAGTGETGYTFGSGTRLTVV.

Only a few counts were recorded for this clone. The V call is TRBV7-2, the J call TRBJ2-2, with D possibly TRBD1 on 6 matching bases. Germline CDR1 is SGHTA and CDR2 is FQGNSA. V gave up 3 bases and J gave up 7 bases, with 15 bases separating them. The CDR3 runs to 15 residues. The CDR3 DNA follows: TGTGCCAGCAGCTTGGCGCAGGGGCAGGGCGGGGAGCTGTTTTTT. Protein product: CASSLAQGQGGELFF.

In DNA form, the CDR3 reads TGTGCCAGCAGCTCAGGGCTGCTTAACTATGGCTACACCTTC. Protein sequence: CASSSGLLNYGYTF. The chain combines TRBV3-1 (or the pseudogene TRBV3-2) with TRBJ1-2, with a weak D call TRBD1 (5 bases). The germline V and J ends were trimmed by 5 bases and 1 base, with 11 bases remaining between them. The germline CDR1 and CDR2 sequences are LGHDT and YNNKEL (reference sequence). The CDR3 sequence is 14 residues long.